What follows is one T cell receptor beta chain and its context. Here immunoSEQ multiplex PCR was the method, and the copy in TCRdb shows in-frame clones only, minus some. The repertoire holds roughly 500,000 clones, more than 75% seen once, with less than 0.015% in the top ten. Unmatched junction bases numbered 10, after V lost 1 base and J lost 2 bases. The CDR3 runs 17 residues. Germline V gene data show CDR1 as LGHNA and CDR2 as YSLEER. This sample is part of a study of shared T cell receptors in the human thymus. These same records also appear under a second study, on human thymus T cells. That study adds: Unrelated people showed highly overlapping thymic repertoires, related research reported.

Material: thymocytes. The chain has TRBV4-3 and TRBJ2-7, with 8 bases lining up with TRBD1. The source is a boy under two years old with a congenital heart defect. Here the CDR3 DNA reads TGCGCCAGCAGCCAAGGAACAGGGGGAAAGGAGCCCTACGAGCAGTACTTC. Protein sequence: CASSQGTGGKEPYEQYF.